The 15 T cell receptor beta chains given below trace back to one sample, sequenced in a study of blood T cell repertoires in COVID-19. Clones were sequenced by immunoSEQ multiplex PCR, and TCRdb holds only the in-frame ones, with some missing. The table shows roughly 250,000 clones, with approximately 86% occurring only once. The source material was PBMCs or T cells enriched from blood (not recorded which). The receptors stem from a woman between 50 and 59 years old who had recovered from COVID-19.

The rearrangement uses TRBV19 and TRBJ2-2; 8 positions match TRBD2. The V gene's germline CDR1 is LNHDA and CDR2 SQIVND (reference sequence). V lost 7 bases, J lost 4 bases, and 14 bases stayed unmatched. The CDR3 has 17 residues. The chain's CDR3 is CASNPVAGRQGTGELFF. The CDR3 nucleotides read TGTGCCAGTAACCCCGTAGCGGGGCGGCAGGGCACCGGGGAGCTGTTTTTT.

The chain is built from TRBV6-5 and TRBJ2-7, with 12 bases identical to TRBD2. The trim removed 10 bases at V and 3 bases at J, leaving 7 bases unmatched. Germline CDR1 reads MNHEY; CDR2 reads SVGAGI. The CDR3 sequence is 14 residues long. The CDR3, as DNA: TGTGCCACAACCTTGACTAGCGGGAGCTACGAGCAGTACTTC. Translated, it gives CATTLTSGSYEQYF.

This clone showed up just once. The CDR3 spells CASGMGRDTQYF. The CDR3 DNA sequence: TGTGCTAGTGGTATGGGGAGGGATACGCAGTATTTT. The chain has TRBV12-5 and TRBJ2-3; D might be TRBD2 (6 bases). Looked up from germline, CDR1 is LGHNT and CDR2 is FRNRAP. V lost 5 bases to trimming and J lost 6 bases, with 9 bases between them. The CDR3 sequence is 12 residues long.

CDR3 bases: TGTGCCAGCAAACGGGACAACTCCTACGAGCAGTACTTC. Translating gives CASKRDNSYEQYF. The V call is TRBV2, the J call TRBJ2-7, with a tentative D call TRBD1 (6 bases). The V end was cut by 7 bases, the J end by 0 bases, with 10 bases between. CDR1 SNHLY and CDR2 FYNNEI come from the germline V gene. The CDR3 is 13 residues long.

This clone was observed a few times. The chain has TRBV28 and TRBJ2-3; TRBD2 matches 14 bases. This CDR3 spans 17 amino acids. With 7 bases clipped from V and 5 bases from J, the junction kept 11 bases outside the gene matches. Germline values: CDR1 MDHEN, CDR2 SYDVKM. In nucleotides, the CDR3 is TGTGCCAGCACGAGTACGGGACTAGCGGGAGTCAGAGATACGCAGTATTTT. Residues: CASTSTGLAGVRDTQYF.

J is TRBJ2-2 and V is TRBV6-5, with D hard to call. Germline CDR1 and CDR2: MNHEY and SVGAGI. The CDR3 consists of 15 residues. Trimming pared 0 bases from V and 1 base from J, leaving 6 bases between. CDR3 sequence: CASSYSSWNTGELFF. In nucleotides, the CDR3 is TGTGCCAGCAGTTACTCGAGTTGGAACACCGGGGAGCTGTTTTTT.

The chain links TRBV21-1 to TRBJ2-7; no DNA check was done on the table's D call, TRBD1. TRBV21-1 is given as a pseudogene. The CDR3 spans 17 residues. CDR3 region: CASSKPSDREANYEQYF. In DNA, the CDR3 is TGTGCCAGCAGCAAACCCTCTGACAGGGAGGCTAACTACGAGCAGTACTTC.

The chain joins TRBV2 to TRBJ1-5; weak D call: TRBD1 (5 bases). From germline, CDR1 is SNHLY and CDR2 FYNNEI. This CDR3 is built from 14 residues. Trimming left V 2 bases short and J 9 bases short, with 14 bases between. CDR3 loop: CASSESGGGSPQHF. CDR3 coding DNA: TGTGCCAGCAGTGAAAGCGGGGGGGGTTCGCCCCAGCATTTT.

The chain is built from TRBV18 and TRBJ1-1; unclear D gene. Germline loops: CDR1 KGHSH, CDR2 LQKENI. The CDR3 has 15 residues. Trimming shortened V by 2 bases and J by 1 base, and 11 bases separated the two germline ends. The CDR3 spells CASSPYLSGNTEAFF. CDR3 nucleotide sequence: TGTGCCAGCTCACCATACCTATCCGGGAACACTGAAGCTTTCTTT.

The chain couples TRBV2 to TRBJ1-6; perhaps TRBD1 as D (6 bases). V dropped 6 bases and J dropped 7 bases, with 16 bases sitting between them. CDR1 SNHLY and CDR2 FYNNEI come from the germline V gene. CDR3 size: 15 residues. The CDR3 DNA sequence: TGTGCCAGCAGCGCCGTGGGGGCCTCAAATTCACCCCTCCACTTT. Its translation is CASSAVGASNSPLHF.

This chain links TRBV11-2 with TRBJ2-1; 9 bases agree with TRBD2. V lost 6 bases, J lost 0 bases, and 3 bases stayed unmatched. This CDR3 contains 15 residues. The V gene's germline CDR1 is SGHAT and CDR2 FQNNGV. The DNA for the CDR3 is TGTGCCAGCAGGCCAGCGGGAGGCTCCTACAATGAGCAGTTCTTC. Amino acids: CASRPAGGSYNEQFF.

This chain joins TRBV7-9 and TRBJ1-2; TRBD1 matches at 7 bases. Trimming at V came to 1 base and at J to 5 bases, leaving 7 bases not matched to a gene. The V gene's germline CDR1 is SEHNR and CDR2 FQNEAQ (reference sequence). The CDR3 sequence is 15 residues long. DNA for the CDR3: TGTGCCAGCAGCTTAGGAGGGGGCGTCTGGTATGGCTACACCTTC. This codes for CASSLGGGVWYGYTF.

V usage is TRBV5-1 and J usage is TRBJ2-1, with 11 nucleotides matching TRBD2. V was pared by 1 base and J by 6 bases, with 3 bases of the junction left unmatched. The length of the CDR3 is 15 residues. CDR1 and CDR2 (germline): SGHRS, YFSETQ. The CDR3 DNA is TGCGCCAGCAGCTTGAGGCTAGCGGGAGGCAATGAGCAGTTCTTC. Encoded protein: CASSLRLAGGNEQFF.

This rearrangement joins TRBV5-1 to TRBJ2-5, with a weak D call TRBD1 (6 bases). Germline-derived CDR1 and CDR2 are SGHRS and YFSETQ. V lost 5 bases and J 9 bases, leaving 17 bases between the germline ends. This CDR3 is built from 13 residues. CDR3 residues: CASRGTTAMSQYF. The DNA for the CDR3 is TGCGCCAGCAGAGGGACAACCGCGATGTCCCAGTACTTC.

Notes on this clone: The same CDR3 arises from other DNA sequences in this sample as well. The chain uses TRBV28 and TRBJ1-2; D possibly corresponds to TRBD1 (5 bases). The CDR3 has 12 amino acids. Germline V CDR1 and CDR2: MDHEN, SYDVKM. Trimming left V 4 bases short and J 4 bases short, with 7 bases between. The CDR3 bases are TGTGCCAGCAGTTCCCAGGGCTATGGCTACACCTTC. It codes for CASSSQGYGYTF.